A single T cell receptor (beta chain) is shown here with its context. The method was immunoSEQ multiplex PCR; TCRdb's version includes in-frame clones alone and lacks a portion of them. The profile covers about 250,000 clones, with around 83% appearing a single time and roughly 8.8% taken by the ten largest. The sample originates from a study of blood T cell repertoires in COVID-19. V dropped 4 bases and J dropped 7; count of bases not matched to a gene: 8. The germline V gene encodes CDR1 SGHTA and CDR2 FQGNSA. The CDR3 runs to 16 residues. Sequencing was performed on peripheral blood. The sequence came from a man aged 40-55 years with active or convalescent COVID-19. V gene TRBV7-2 combines with J gene TRBJ2-7; TRBD2 aligns across 15 bases. The CDR3 DNA follows: TGTGCCAGCAGCTACAGAGGACTAGCGGGAGGGTGGGAGCAGTACTTC. Its translation: CASSYRGLAGGWEQYF.